Shown below are 24 T cell receptor beta chains from a single sample sequenced in a study of CD8+CD57+ T cells in acquired aplastic anemia (dated by TCRdb to between 2018 and 2020). Data came from an Illumina HiSeq 2000. Genomic DNA served as template for TCR beta VDJ combination and CDR3 sequence profiling. The public reads were reprocessed in TCRdb via fastp at Q25 and MiXCR, keeping in-frame beta chains. Each CDR3 protein appears once, grouped with its most common genes and DNA. In this sample the table shows more than 150,000 distinct CDR3 sequences, approximately 50% of which occur a single time. The ten largest clones add up to around 8.8% of the sample. The patients picked for sequencing were ones in whom flow cytometry had shown an expansion of CD8+CD57+ cells. Sequences were obtained from sorted CD4+, CD8+, or CD8+CD57+ T cells (not recorded which) from PBMCs. The receptors shown here come from a human donor with aplastic anemia.

V usage is TRBV3-1 and J usage is TRBJ1-2; D not certain. The V end lost 1 base, the J end lost 8 bases, and 14 bases lay between the germline ends. Germline CDR1 is LGHDT and CDR2 is YNNKEL (reference sequence). The CDR3 runs to 14 residues. The CDR3 DNA sequence: TGTGCCAGCAGCCAAGTTAACAGAGGAAAAGGCTACACCTTC. Its protein product is CASSQVNRGKGYTF.

In its sample, this clonotype was seen many times. The chain links TRBV7-2 to TRBJ1-1; D possibly corresponds to TRBD1 (6 bases). The V end lost 3 bases, the J end lost 0 bases, and 17 bases lay between the germline ends. This CDR3 has 17 amino acids. Germline loops: CDR1 SGHTA, CDR2 FQGNSA. CDR3 sequence reads: CASSFVQGGVMNTEAFF. CDR3 bases: TGTGCCAGCAGCTTTGTACAAGGGGGAGTCATGAACACTGAAGCTTTCTTT.

This clonotype was seen only a few times. The chain is built from TRBV30 and TRBJ1-5, with D perhaps TRBD1 (5 bases). CDR1 and CDR2 from the germline V gene are GTSNPN and SVGIG (reference sequence). This CDR3 comprises 14 residues. Trimming stripped 3 bases from V and 7 bases from J, with 16 bases between. The DNA of the CDR3 is TGTGCCTGGAGGCCGGGGCCCCCTAGGCAGCCCCAGCATTTT. Amino acid sequence: CAWRPGPPRQPQHF. Variable domain in full (rest from reference TRBV30 and TRBJ1-5): SQTIHQWPATLVQPVGSPLSLECTVEGTSNPNLYWYRQAAGRGLQLLFYSVGIGQISSEVPQNLSASRPQDRQFILSSKKLLLSDSGFYLCAWRPGPPRQPQHFGDGTRLSIL.

This clonotype was observed a handful of times. The chain joins TRBV7-2 to TRBJ2-7; perhaps TRBD1 as D (5 bases). The CDR3 loop spans 13 amino acids. Germline CDR1 is SGHTA and CDR2 is FQGNSA. The ends were cut back, 8 bases at V and 3 bases at J, with 14 bases in the middle. CDR3 residues: CASAFDSYYEQYF. For the CDR3, the DNA is TGTGCCAGCGCCTTTGACAGTTACTACGAGCAGTACTTC.

This clonotype has a count of ten or more. The genes are TRBV10-3 and TRBJ1-2; 9 nucleotides line up with TRBD1. V was pared by 3 bases and J by 8 bases, with 4 bases of the junction left unmatched. This CDR3 has 13 amino acids. CDR1 and CDR2 (germline): ENHRY, SYGVKD. CDR3 sequence (DNA): TGTGCCATCAGTGAACAAGACAGGGGGGGCTACACCTTC. Translated: CAISEQDRGGYTF.

This clonotype was recorded at least ten times. The V call is TRBV11-3, the J call TRBJ2-7; tentatively, D is TRBD1 or TRBD2 (5 bases each). The CDR3 extends over 16 amino acids. Looked up from germline, CDR1 is SGHNT and CDR2 is YENEEA. Trimming removed 4 bases from V and 6 bases from J, with 22 bases in between. Here the CDR3 DNA reads TGTGCCAGCAGCTCCCGCTCGGGACCCGCTACGGGCGAGCAGTACTTC. Its translation: CASSSRSGPATGEQYF.

This clonotype was seen ten or more times. The chain combines TRBV7-3 with TRBJ2-3; D is undetermined. Trimming pared 5 bases from V and 4 bases from J, leaving 10 bases between. From germline, CDR1 is SGHTA and CDR2 FQGTGA. CDR3 length equals 13 residues. The CDR3: CASSQSWSDTQYF. Here the CDR3 DNA reads TGTGCCAGCAGCCAAAGCTGGTCAGATACGCAGTATTTT.

V usage is TRBV13 and J usage is TRBJ1-1, with D unclear. Trimming removed 5 bases at V and 11 bases at J, with 15 bases between. Germline values: CDR1 PRHDT, CDR2 FYEKMQ (reference sequence). This CDR3 is 12 amino acids long. DNA for the CDR3: TGTGCCAGCAGCCTCCAGTCGGTCGGGGCTTTCTTT. It yields the protein CASSLQSVGAFF. The whole variable domain, filled in from reference TRBV13 and TRBJ1-1, reads AAGVIQSPRHLIKEKRETATLKCYPIPRHDTVYWYQQGPGQDPQFLISFYEKMQSDKGSIPDRFSAQQFSDYHSELNMSSLELGDSALYFCASSLQSVGAFFGQGTRLTVV.

The V and J genes are TRBV7-3 and TRBJ1-5; no firm D call. The CDR3 is 13 amino acids. Trimming stripped 1 base from V and 7 bases from J, with 8 bases between. Germline V gene data show CDR1 as SGHTA and CDR2 as FQGTGA. The CDR3 nucleotides read TGTGCCAGCAGCTTAATCCAGGACCAGCCCCAGCATTTT. Amino acids: CASSLIQDQPQHF.

This clonotype was seen many times. V usage is TRBV20-1 and J usage is TRBJ1-5, with TRBD1 matching 9 bases. With 3 bases clipped from V and 3 bases from J, the junction kept 6 bases outside the gene matches. The CDR3 totals 15 residues. Germline assignment: CDR1 DFQATT and CDR2 SNEGSKA (reference sequence). CDR3 sequence: CSASHRDRVNQPQHF. The DNA for the CDR3 is TGCAGTGCTAGCCATCGGGACAGGGTCAATCAGCCCCAGCATTTT.

For this clonotype: The final CDR3 position lacks the conserved phenylalanine or tryptophan, pointing to a likely read error. The chain joins TRBV15 to TRBJ2-7; D possibly corresponds to TRBD2 (6 bases). Germline V lookup: CDR1 LNHNV, CDR2 YYDKDF (reference sequence). V was cut by 5 bases and J by 3 bases, with 11 bases left in between. This CDR3 is 13 amino acids long. CDR3 in amino acids: CATSGRTGYEQYS. CDR3 coding DNA: TGTGCCACCAGCGGGAGGACGGGCTACGAGCAGTACTCC.

This clonotype was recorded a few times. The genes are TRBV10-2 and TRBJ1-5; no clear D gene. CDR1 and CDR2 from the germline V gene are WSHSY and SAAADI. The CDR3 sequence is 13 residues long. Trimming removed 1 base from V and 7 bases from J, with 8 bases in between. The CDR3 here is CASSEFQLQPQHF. In nucleotides, the CDR3 is TGCGCCAGCAGTGAGTTCCAGCTGCAGCCCCAGCATTTT.

V usage is TRBV4-1 and J usage is TRBJ1-1, with 7 bases that match TRBD1. The junction had 5 bases not matched to a gene; V was cut back by 1 base and J by 0 bases. This CDR3 has 16 residues. Looked up from germline, CDR1 is MGHRA and CDR2 is YSYEKL. The CDR3 region is CASSQAAGQVNTEAFF. CDR3 nucleotides: TGCGCCAGCAGCCAAGCTGCCGGACAGGTGAACACTGAAGCTTTCTTT.

Points on this clonotype: This could be a read error, since a much larger clone is one nucleotide away. As the CDR3 is not closed by the conserved phenylalanine or tryptophan, this likely results from a read error. The J gene is TRBJ2-1, the V gene TRBV13, with 7 bases matching TRBD2. The J segment lost 5 bases and the V segment lost 3 bases, leaving 4 bases of the junction unmatched. The CDR3 spans 14 residues. The germline gives CDR1 PRHDT, CDR2 FYEKMQ (reference sequence). DNA for the CDR3: TGTGCCAGCAGCTTGAGCGGGACGAACAATGAGCAGTTCTCC. Protein product: CASSLSGTNNEQFS.

Here the CDR3 DNA reads TGTGCCATCGGGTACCAGCCCCAGCATTTT. Residues: CAIGYQPQHF. The rearrangement uses TRBV10-3 and TRBJ1-5, with D hard to call. Germline V gene lookup returns CDR1 ENHRY and CDR2 SYGVKD. The CDR3 covers 10 residues. Trimming removed 8 bases at V and 7 bases at J, with 6 bases between.

At least ten counts were recorded for this clonotype. V is TRBV5-1 and J is TRBJ1-3, with a possible D match to TRBD1 (6 bases). CDR1 is SGHRS and CDR2 is YFSETQ in the germline V gene. Trimming cost V 5 bases and J 4 bases, with 10 bases left between them. CDR3 length: 13 amino acids. CDR3 amino acids: CASSGGTGNTIYF. The CDR3 coding sequence is TGCGCCAGCAGTGGAGGGACAGGAAACACCATATATTTT.

V is TRBV29-1 and J is TRBJ1-1; D gene unclear. Germline V gives CDR1 SQVTM, CDR2 ANQGSEA. Trimming cost V 6 bases and J 1 base, with 15 bases left between them. CDR3 length: 14 amino acids. CDR3 residues: CSVGLSAANTEAFF. CDR3 coding DNA: TGCAGCGTCGGACTTTCGGCAGCGAACACTGAAGCTTTCTTT.

The chain uses TRBV29-1 and TRBJ2-3, with D perhaps TRBD1 (6 bases). The CDR3 sequence is 10 residues long. Germline V gene lookup returns CDR1 SQVTM and CDR2 ANQGSEA. V was cut by 5 bases and J by 14 bases, with 14 bases left in between. The CDR3 is CSVHQGTMYF. As DNA, the CDR3 is TGCAGCGTTCACCAGGGGACCATGTATTTT.

The chain uses TRBV29-1 and TRBJ2-1, with a weak D call TRBD2 (5 bases). CDR1 and CDR2 from the germline V gene are SQVTM and ANQGSEA. The CDR3 consists of 16 residues. V was clipped by 5 bases and J by 6 bases, with 23 bases between them. This CDR3 reads CSVYRDQRRKGNEQFF. The CDR3 DNA sequence: TGCAGCGTTTACCGGGATCAGCGGCGGAAAGGCAATGAGCAGTTCTTC.

The chain is built from TRBV27 and TRBJ2-1; 12 positions match TRBD2. Germline V gene data show CDR1 as MNHEY and CDR2 as SMNVEV (reference sequence). Germline trimming cut 4 bases from V and 15 bases from J; bases unmatched to any gene: 13. There are 15 residues in the CDR3. The CDR3 DNA is TGTGCCAGCAGTTCGCTATCTAGCGGGGGGGCCAAGGGGTTCTTC. The encoded protein is CASSSLSSGGAKGFF.

This clonotype was counted ten times or more. The chain recombines TRBV5-1 with TRBJ1-4, with a possible D match to TRBD1 (6 bases). This CDR3 region has 15 residues. Trimming stripped 0 bases from V and 6 bases from J, with 12 bases between. Germline loops: CDR1 SGHRS, CDR2 YFSETQ. DNA for the CDR3: TGCGCCAGCAGCTTGGGCGGGGGCTGGGATGAAAAACTGTTTTTT. Its translation is CASSLGGGWDEKLFF.

This clonotype has at least ten counts. V usage is TRBV7-9 and J usage is TRBJ1-2; D call uncertain. V was shortened by 7 bases and J by 2 bases, with 11 bases between the two germline ends. The CDR3 has 13 residues. Germline CDR1 reads SEHNR; CDR2 reads FQNEAQ (reference sequence). The CDR3 loop is CASIETGNYGYTF. The CDR3 DNA sequence: TGTGCCAGCATCGAGACCGGGAACTATGGCTACACCTTC.

V usage is TRBV15 and J usage is TRBJ1-5; D not resolved. Trimming removed 3 bases from V and 8 bases from J, with 14 bases in between. Germline CDR1 reads LNHNV; CDR2 reads YYDKDF (reference sequence). There are 14 residues in the CDR3. Here the CDR3 reads CATSSVSEGKPQHF. The CDR3 DNA reads TGTGCCACCAGCAGCGTCAGTGAGGGCAAGCCCCAGCATTTT.

This chain's CDR3 is CASRTGGLNTGELFF. The CDR3 nucleotides are TGTGCCAGCAGGACAGGGGGCCTGAACACCGGGGAGCTGTTTTTT. This chain links TRBV25-1 with TRBJ2-2; 10 positions agree with TRBD1. This CDR3 has 15 amino acids. Trimming removed 6 bases from V and 1 base from J; junction bases left unmatched: 2. CDR1 MGHDK and CDR2 SYGVNS come from the germline V gene. The entire variable domain, with the rest obtained from reference TRBV25-1 and TRBJ2-2, is as follows: EADIYQTPRYLVIGTGKKITLECSQTMGHDKMYWYQQDPGMELHLIHYSYGVNSTEKGDLSSESTVSRIRTEHFPLTLESARPSHTSQYLCASRTGGLNTGELFFGEGSRLTVL.